The clone carrying this T cell receptor beta chain came up once. Its antigen is unidentified. The data originate from a study of cytomegalovirus exposure and HLA in healthy donors. Study-wide points: As a later analysis showed, a missense DCLRE1C variant was linked to trimming of TCR beta V- and J-genes. Under in vitro conditions, a few CMV-associated chains were confirmed as specific for CMV antigens.

Researchers ran the PCR with 60 Vbeta and 13 Jbeta primers. Produced via immunoSEQ multiplex PCR; TCRdb's table is partial and in-frame only. The sample yields almost 200,000 clones, 79% seen once. Though nominally healthy at sampling, donors likely had unrecorded immune exposures. The receptor was derived from a male donor in good health and CMV-seropositive. The material sequenced was PBMCs.

In DNA, the CDR3 is TGTGCCAGCAGGTCGATAGCCGGGGAGCTGTTTTTT. Protein product: CASRSIAGELFF. The V and J genes are TRBV7-9 and TRBJ2-2; D is unclear. The length of the CDR3 is 12 residues. In germline, CDR1 is SEHNR, CDR2 FQNEAQ (reference sequence). The germline V and J ends were trimmed by 6 bases and 6 bases, with 8 bases remaining between them.